The clone carrying this T cell receptor (beta chain) was seen at least ten times. The source of the sample is a study of identical twins. The V gene's germline CDR1 is DFQATT and CDR2 SNEGSKA (reference sequence). Trimming removed 7 bases from V and 6 bases from J, with 9 bases in between. This CDR3 is 10 amino acids long. TCRdb reprocessed the 5' RACE reads via MiXCR and lists one record per CDR3 protein. The sample contains about 690,000 distinct CDR3 sequences, approximately 6% of which appear only once. Sequencing was carried out using naive T cells sorted from blood. The clonotype comes from a young man in good health. This chain uses TRBV20-1 with TRBJ1-2, with D unclear. CDR3 protein: CSGTFNGYTF. Here the CDR3 DNA reads TGCAGTGGGACCTTCAATGGCTACACCTTC.